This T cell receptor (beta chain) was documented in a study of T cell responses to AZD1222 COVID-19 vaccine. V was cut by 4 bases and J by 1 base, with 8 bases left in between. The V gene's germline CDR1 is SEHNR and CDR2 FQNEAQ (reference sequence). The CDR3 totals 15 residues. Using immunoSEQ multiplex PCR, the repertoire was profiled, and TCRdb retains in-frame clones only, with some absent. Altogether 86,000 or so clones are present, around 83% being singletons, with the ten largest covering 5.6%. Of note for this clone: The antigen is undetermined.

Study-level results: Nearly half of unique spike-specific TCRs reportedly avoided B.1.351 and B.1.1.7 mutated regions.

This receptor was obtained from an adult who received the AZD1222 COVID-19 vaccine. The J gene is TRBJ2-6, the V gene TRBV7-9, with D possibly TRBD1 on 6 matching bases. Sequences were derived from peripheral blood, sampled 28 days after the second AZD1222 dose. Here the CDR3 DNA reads TGTGCCAGCAGCTACACAGGGTCTGGGGCCAACGTCCTGACTTTC. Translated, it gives CASSYTGSGANVLTF.